Listed below are T cell receptor beta chains from one sample, sequenced in a study of persistence of HIV-infected CD4 T cells. Profiled with immunoSEQ multiplex PCR; TCRdb holds only in-frame clones, not every one. This table holds about 40,000 clones, about 80% found once. Their cognate antigens are unknown. The input for sequencing was CD4+ T cells sorted from PBMCs after approximately 19-hour stimulation, taken from a patient who received antiretroviral therapy. These receptors were collected from an adult man with HIV who was CMV-seropositive. Both conserved end residues are part of each CDR3. D genes are given only for firm matches. The size entry is marked missing in some rows and otherwise reads once, few, many or a size class.

D gene,J gene,V gene,clone size,CDR3 protein,CDR3 DNA
-,TRBJ1-2,TRBV6-5,-,CASPAQGDGYTF,TGTGCCAGCCCAGCACAGGGCGATGGCTACACCTTC
-,TRBJ2-3,TRBV30,-,CAWRPLFTDTQYF,TGTGCCTGGAGGCCTCTATTCACAGATACGCAGTATTTT
TRBD1,TRBJ2-7,TRBV10-2,-,CASSPRTGGEQYF,TGCGCCAGCAGTCCCCGGACAGGGGGCGAGCAGTACTTC
TRBD2,TRBJ2-3,TRBV7-2,-,CASSLEASGGLTDTQYF,TGTGCCAGCAGCTTAGAAGCTAGCGGGGGTCTCACAGATACGCAGTATTTT
-,TRBJ1-1,TRBV7-2,-,CASSLAPSRMNTEAFF,TGTGCCAGCAGCTTAGCGCCTAGCCGAATGAACACTGAAGCTTTCTTT
-,TRBJ1-1,TRBV7-2,-,CASSLYMRNTEAFF,TGTGCCAGCAGCTTATACATGAGGAACACTGAAGCTTTCTTT
TRBD1,TRBJ2-7,TRBV10-3,-,CAISEYGGQGNHEQYF,TGTGCCATCAGTGAGTATGGGGGACAGGGGAATCACGAGCAGTACTTC
-,TRBJ1-5,TRBV10-3,few,CAISEGETKKPQHF,TGTGCCATCAGTGAAGGGGAGACGAAAAAGCCCCAGCATTTT
-,TRBJ2-1,TRBV3-1/TRBV3-2,-,CASSQDLPLGSYNEQFF,TGTGCCAGCAGCCAAGATTTGCCCCTGGGCTCCTACAATGAGCAGTTCTTC
-,TRBJ2-7,TRBV6-5,-,CASSYFGAGYEQYF,TGTGCCAGCAGTTACTTTGGGGCCGGGTACGAGCAGTACTTC
-,TRBJ1-1,TRBV28,-,CASSSPTGPNTEAFF,TGTGCCAGCAGTTCCCCGACAGGACCGAACACTGAAGCTTTCTTT
-,TRBJ2-7,TRBV28,-,CASAQGGSSYEQYF,TGTGCCAGCGCTCAGGGGGGGTCCTCCTACGAGCAGTACTTC
-,TRBJ2-3,TRBV5-3,-,CARSLCGTASTDTQYF,TGTGCCAGAAGCTTGTGCGGGACCGCTAGCACAGATACGCAGTATTTT
-,TRBJ1-2,TRBV3-1/TRBV3-2,-,CASSQGLGGTYGYTF,TGTGCCAGCAGCCAAGGGCTAGGGGGTACCTATGGCTACACCTTC
-,TRBJ1-5,TRBV18,-,CASSPGDNQPQHF,TGTGCCAGCTCACCCGGGGACAATCAGCCCCAGCATTTT
-,TRBJ2-2,TRBV19,-,CATSGNSNTGELFF,TGTGCCACTTCGGGAAACTCGAACACCGGGGAGCTGTTTTTT
-,TRBJ1-1,TRBV25-1,-,CASIPSRGGLRVTEAFF,TGTGCCAGCATCCCTTCCCGGGGCGGGCTAAGAGTGACTGAAGCTTTCTTT
-,TRBJ2-5,TRBV5-1,-,CASSPGDWGETQYF,TGCGCCAGCAGCCCGGGGGACTGGGGGGAGACCCAGTACTTC
-,TRBJ2-6,TRBV19,-,CASSRGTGANVLTF,TGTGCCAGTAGTAGGGGTACTGGGGCCAACGTCCTGACTTTC
-,TRBJ1-1,TRBV18,-,CASSPTSGTGWNTEAFF,TGTGCCAGCTCACCAACGTCAGGAACAGGGTGGAACACTGAAGCTTTCTTT
TRBD1,TRBJ2-5,TRBV7-6,-,CASSLSGTGVWETQYF,TGTGCCAGCAGCTTAAGTGGGACAGGGGTTTGGGAGACCCAGTACTTC
-,TRBJ2-2,TRBV5-1,-,CASSPPGLGDTGELFF,TGCGCCAGCAGCCCCCCGGGATTAGGGGATACGGGGGAGCTGTTTTTT
-,TRBJ1-6,TRBV10-3,-,CAISESAGDNSPLHF,TGTGCCATCAGTGAGTCTGCGGGGGATAATTCACCCCTCCACTTT
TRBD1,TRBJ2-1,TRBV6-6,few,CASSYGTGTDEQFF,TGTGCCAGCAGTTACGGGACAGGGACCGATGAGCAGTTCTTC
-,TRBJ2-1,TRBV4-3,-,CASSQDRRAGQFF,TGCGCCAGCAGCCAAGATAGGAGGGCTGGTCAGTTCTTC
TRBD2,TRBJ2-1,TRBV19,-,CASSIDGSSGRWAEQFF,TGTGCCAGTAGTATAGATGGGAGTAGCGGGAGGTGGGCTGAGCAGTTCTTC
TRBD1,TRBJ2-3,TRBV7-9,-,CASSTRQGITDTQYF,TGTGCCAGCAGCACCCGACAGGGGATAACAGATACGCAGTATTTT
-,TRBJ1-2,TRBV2,-,CASRETGQNYGYTF,TGTGCCAGCAGGGAAACAGGTCAAAACTATGGCTACACCTTC
TRBD2,TRBJ2-4,TRBV28,-,CASSTGTRQNIQYF,TGTGCCAGCTCCACCGGGACTAGACAAAACATTCAGTACTTC
TRBD1,TRBJ1-1,TRBV7-6,-,CASSLAPPGGMTEAFF,TGTGCCAGCAGCTTAGCGCCCCCAGGGGGTATGACTGAAGCTTTCTTT
-,TRBJ2-5,TRBV12-3/TRBV12-4,-,CASSSPWGETQYF,TGTGCCAGCAGCTCTCCCTGGGGGGAGACCCAGTACTTC
-,TRBJ1-1,TRBV7-3,-,CASSLTGPSTMNTEAFF,TGTGCCAGCAGCTTAACGGGGCCGAGCACCATGAACACTGAAGCTTTCTTT
-,TRBJ1-3,TRBV5-1,-,CASSLTWNSGNTIYF,TGCGCCAGCAGCCTTACTTGGAATTCCGGAAACACCATATATTTT
TRBD1,TRBJ1-6,TRBV5-5,-,CASSRMPGQGDSPLHF,TGTGCCAGCAGCAGGATGCCGGGACAGGGCGATTCACCCCTCCACTTT
-,TRBJ1-5,TRBV2,-,CASSELKGNQPQHF,TGTGCCAGCAGTGAATTAAAGGGCAATCAGCCCCAGCATTTT
TRBD2,TRBJ2-7,TRBV6-2/TRBV6-3,-,CASTPRTAGGVYEQYF,TGTGCCAGCACCCCTCGGACAGCGGGAGGGGTCTACGAGCAGTACTTC
-,TRBJ1-5,TRBV7-7,once,CASSLTYNQPQHF,TGTGCTAGCAGCTTGACTTATAATCAGCCCCAGCATTTT
-,TRBJ2-2,TRBV14,-,CASSQVRQFGELFF,TGTGCCAGCAGCCAAGTGAGACAGTTCGGGGAGCTGTTTTTT
TRBD2,TRBJ2-7,TRBV6-5,-,CASRLAGGPRYEQYF,TGTGCCAGCAGGCTAGCGGGAGGGCCGCGTTACGAGCAGTACTTC
TRBD2,TRBJ2-3,TRBV15,-,CATSAGLAGGRGDTQYF,TGTGCCACCAGCGCCGGACTAGCGGGAGGCCGGGGAGATACGCAGTATTTT
-,TRBJ1-1,TRBV6-1,-,CASRLGRNTEAFF,TGTGCCAGCAGGCTCGGACGGAACACTGAAGCTTTCTTT
-,TRBJ2-2,TRBV5-1,-,CASSFMTGELFF,TGCGCCAGCAGTTTCATGACGGGGGAGCTGTTTTTT
-,TRBJ2-7,TRBV29-1,once,CSVEKFDGSEQYF,TGCAGCGTTGAAAAATTTGACGGATCGGAACAGTACTTC
TRBD2,TRBJ2-3,TRBV6-5,-,CASSRSGVLGDTQYF,TGTGCCAGCAGTCGTAGCGGGGTTCTTGGAGATACGCAGTATTTT
TRBD2,TRBJ2-1,TRBV11-3,-,CASSPGLAGAEQFF,TGTGCCAGCAGCCCCGGACTAGCGGGAGCTGAGCAGTTCTTC
TRBD2,TRBJ2-5,TRBV12-3/TRBV12-4,-,CASSPGLGETQYF,TGTGCCAGCAGTCCGGGACTAGGGGAGACCCAGTACTTC
-,TRBJ1-1,TRBV2,medium-sized,CASGTGQWETEAFF,TGTGCCAGCGGTACCGGACAGTGGGAAACTGAAGCTTTCTTT
-,TRBJ1-1,TRBV19,-,CASSMDLVIMNTEAFF,TGTGCCAGTAGTATGGACCTTGTGATCATGAACACTGAAGCTTTCTTT
-,TRBJ1-2,TRBV3-1/TRBV3-2,-,CASSQQGFNYGYTF,TGTGCCAGCAGCCAACAGGGGTTTAACTATGGCTACACCTTC
-,TRBJ2-3,TRBV20-1,few,CSASPPWAIDTQYF,TGCAGTGCTAGTCCTCCTTGGGCCATAGATACGCAGTATTTT